These T cell receptor beta chains were read from a single sample in a study of blood T cell repertoires in COVID-19. Produced via immunoSEQ multiplex PCR; TCRdb's table is partial and in-frame only. The sample includes hundreds of thousands of clones, roughly 90% of them seen just once. Sequenced sample: peripheral blood. The receptors stem from an older woman with COVID-19, enrolled during active disease. Each CDR3 is given with its conserved first and last residue. The D gene is left open where the match is weak. Expanded clones are given a class, and other clones once, few, many or no size at all.

>13|-|-|TRBV5-1|TRBJ1-2
CASSPAGNYGYTF
TGCGCCAGCAGCCCAGCAGGGAACTATGGCTACACCTTC
>16|-|TRBD1|TRBV24-1|TRBJ1-2
CATSDAGTGGNYGYTF
TGTGCCACCAGTGATGCCGGGACAGGGGGAAACTATGGCTACACCTTC
>14|-|-|TRBV9|TRBJ1-5
CASSPDNLNQPQHF
TGTGCCAGCAGCCCCGACAACTTAAATCAGCCCCAGCATTTT
>14|few|-|TRBV27|TRBJ2-7
CASSSLRSSYEQYF
TGTGCCAGCAGTTCCCTCCGGAGCTCCTACGAGCAGTACTTC
>13|-|-|TRBV11-2|TRBJ2-5
CASGGAETETQYF
TGTGCCAGTGGCGGGGCTGAAACGGAGACCCAGTACTTC
>15|once|-|TRBV4-2|TRBJ1-2
CASSQEAQGGGGYTF
TGTGCCAGCAGCCAAGAGGCTCAGGGAGGGGGAGGCTACACCTTC
>12|-|-|TRBV12-3/TRBV12-4|TRBJ1-5
CASSLGGRPQHF
TGTGCCAGCAGTTTAGGAGGGCGGCCCCAGCATTTT
>13|once|TRBD1|TRBV5-4|TRBJ1-1
CATLQQGQGEAFF
TGTGCCACCTTACAACAGGGGCAGGGCGAAGCTTTCTTT
>14|-|TRBD1|TRBV6-1|TRBJ1-1
CASGLQGVETEAFF
TGTGCCAGCGGGTTACAGGGGGTAGAGACTGAAGCTTTCTTT
>13|-|-|TRBV6-5|TRBJ1-1
CASSYSIGTEAFF
TGTGCCAGCAGTTACTCGATCGGCACTGAAGCTTTCTTT
>14|-|-|TRBV28|TRBJ1-4
CASSSQIQGEKLFF
TGTGCCAGCAGTTCCCAGATACAGGGCGAAAAACTGTTTTTT
>13|once|-|TRBV9|TRBJ1-1
CASTGQLDTEAFF
TGTGCCAGCACAGGACAGCTCGACACTGAAGCTTTCTTT
>14|-|TRBD1|TRBV14|TRBJ2-7
CASSQAGGSYEQYF
TGTGCCAGCAGCCAGGCAGGGGGTTCCTACGAGCAGTACTTC
>13|once|-|TRBV9|TRBJ2-5
CASSVGGLETQYF
TGTGCCAGCAGCGTAGGGGGCCTGGAGACCCAGTACTTC
>15|-|TRBD2|TRBV19|TRBJ2-5
CATAEGLEFTETQYF
TGTGCCACCGCGGAGGGACTAGAATTTACAGAGACCCAGTACTTC
>14|-|-|TRBV2|TRBJ2-3
CASSNLQSTDTQYF
TGTGCCAGCAGTAATTTACAGAGCACAGATACGCAGTATTTT
>14|once|TRBD1|TRBV19|TRBJ1-6
CASSTTGMISPLHF
TGTGCCAGTAGTACGACAGGGATGATTTCACCCCTCCACTTT
>12|-|-|TRBV7-2|TRBJ2-3
CASSSQGYTQYF
TGTGCCAGCAGCTCCCAGGGGTATACGCAGTATTTT
>18|-|TRBD2|TRBV6-1|TRBJ2-1
CASSAGTSGGSSYNEQFF
TGTGCCAGCAGTGCCGGGACTAGCGGGGGGAGCTCCTACAATGAGCAGTTCTTC
>15|-|TRBD2|TRBV2|TRBJ2-3
CASSQSSGGTDTQYF
TGTGCCAGCAGTCAATCTAGCGGGGGCACAGATACGCAGTATTTT
>15|-|-|TRBV9|TRBJ1-2
CASSVDPGTTYGYTF
TGTGCCAGCAGCGTAGACCCAGGAACCACCTATGGCTACACCTTC
>13|-|TRBD1|TRBV7-9|TRBJ1-6
CASTPTGDSPLHF
TGTGCCAGCACGCCGACAGGGGATTCACCCCTCCACTTT
>16|-|TRBD1|TRBV28|TRBJ1-5
CASSPRQGLTNQPQHF
TGTGCCAGCAGTCCCCGACAGGGCCTAACAAATCAGCCCCAGCATTTT
>13|few|-|TRBV10-3|TRBJ1-1
CAISEQGNTEAFF
TGTGCCATCAGCGAACAGGGGAACACTGAAGCTTTCTTT
>14|-|TRBD1|TRBV29-1|TRBJ2-3
CSVATPQGAGTQYF
TGCAGCGTCGCAACCCCACAGGGGGCAGGGACGCAGTATTTT
>13|-|TRBD1|TRBV27|TRBJ1-2
CASRMGQAYGYTF
TGTGCCAGCAGAATGGGACAGGCCTATGGCTACACCTTC
>14|-|-|TRBV11-2|TRBJ1-2
CASSYGTEGIGYTF
TGTGCCAGCAGCTACGGGACGGAGGGAATCGGCTACACCTTC
>16|-|TRBD1|TRBV10-3|TRBJ2-7
CAISERRTGDGGEQYF
TGTGCCATCAGTGAGAGACGGACAGGGGACGGTGGCGAGCAGTACTTC
>13|-|-|TRBV15|TRBJ2-2
CATEEGNTGELFF
TGTGCCACAGAGGAGGGGAACACCGGGGAGCTGTTTTTT
>14|few|-|TRBV7-8|TRBJ1-6
CASSLAGQNSPLHF
TGTGCCAGCAGCTTAGCGGGCCAGAATTCACCCCTCCACTTT
>14|-|-|TRBV15|TRBJ2-1
CATNAGGSYNEQFF
TGTGCCACCAATGCCGGGGGATCCTACAATGAGCAGTTCTTC
>16|-|TRBD2|TRBV7-2|TRBJ2-1
CASSLMGRADDNEQFF
TGTGCCAGCAGCTTAATGGGGAGGGCAGATGACAATGAGCAGTTCTTC
>15|-|TRBD1|TRBV19|TRBJ1-1
CASSPQTGVGAEAFF
TGTGCCAGTAGTCCCCAGACAGGGGTGGGTGCTGAAGCTTTCTTT
>13|once|TRBD1|TRBV15|TRBJ1-2
CATTAQGNYGYTF
TGTGCCACCACGGCACAGGGGAACTATGGCTACACCTTC
>14|-|TRBD1|TRBV11-2|TRBJ2-3
CASSIGQGLDTQYF
TGTGCCAGCAGCATCGGACAGGGGTTGGATACGCAGTATTTT
>11|-|-|TRBV12-3/TRBV12-4|TRBJ2-2
CASRGAGELFF
TGTGCCAGCAGGGGCGCCGGGGAGCTGTTTTTT
>14|-|TRBD1|TRBV10-3|TRBJ2-7
CAITSDRGSYEQYF
TGTGCCATCACTTCGGACAGGGGATCCTACGAGCAGTACTTC
>12|-|-|TRBV5-6|TRBJ1-2
CASSPGVGGYTF
TGTGCCAGCAGCCCGGGGGTTGGTGGCTACACCTTC
>15|-|-|TRBV5-5|TRBJ2-7
CASSFYLEGVPEQYF
TGTGCCAGCAGCTTTTATCTAGAAGGGGTCCCCGAGCAGTACTTC
>14|-|TRBD1|TRBV30|TRBJ1-5
CAWNPGTDDQPQHF
TGTGCCTGGAACCCCGGGACAGACGATCAGCCCCAGCATTTT
>15|-|-|TRBV7-8|TRBJ1-5
CASSFEKISNQPQHF
TGTGCCAGCAGCTTCGAGAAGATTAGCAATCAGCCCCAGCATTTT
>17|-|-|TRBV19|TRBJ1-2
CASSPTQAQGSWYGYTF
TGTGCCAGTAGTCCCACTCAAGCACAGGGAAGTTGGTATGGCTACACCTTC